The TCR beta chain under discussion was sequenced for a study of blood T cell repertoires in COVID-19. About the study: COVID-19 samples from acute and convalescent phases originated in the United States, Italy and Spain. T cells, B-cell-depleted T cells, or PBMCs supplied cDNA or gDNA.

The CDR3 sequence is 14 residues long. V dropped 4 bases and J dropped 4; count of bases not matched to a gene: 3. Germline CDR1 reads SNHLY; CDR2 reads FYNNEI. Per the study methods: Amplifying reference gene primers gave estimates of nucleated cell counts. Using immunoSEQ multiplex PCR, the repertoire was profiled, and TCRdb retains in-frame clones only, with some absent. D and trimming were read from the DNA, whereas the V and J calls and clone size are those reported in that table. Of roughly 40,000 clones listed, about 88% are singletons. The chain uses TRBV2 and TRBJ2-2; 7 nucleotides agree with TRBD2. The sequenced sample consisted of peripheral blood. This receptor was identified in a man aged 50 or older in a cohort sampled during active COVID-19. In DNA, the CDR3 is TGTGCCAGCAGTGGGACTAGTCTCACCGGGGAGCTGTTTTTT. It specifies CASSGTSLTGELFF. Full variable domain (remainder filled in from reference TRBV2 and TRBJ2-2): EPEVTQTPSHQVTQMGQEVILRCVPISNHLYFYWYRQILGQKVEFLVSFYNNEISEKSEIFDDQFSVERPDGSNFTLKIRSTKLEDSAMYFCASSGTSLTGELFFGEGSRLTVL.